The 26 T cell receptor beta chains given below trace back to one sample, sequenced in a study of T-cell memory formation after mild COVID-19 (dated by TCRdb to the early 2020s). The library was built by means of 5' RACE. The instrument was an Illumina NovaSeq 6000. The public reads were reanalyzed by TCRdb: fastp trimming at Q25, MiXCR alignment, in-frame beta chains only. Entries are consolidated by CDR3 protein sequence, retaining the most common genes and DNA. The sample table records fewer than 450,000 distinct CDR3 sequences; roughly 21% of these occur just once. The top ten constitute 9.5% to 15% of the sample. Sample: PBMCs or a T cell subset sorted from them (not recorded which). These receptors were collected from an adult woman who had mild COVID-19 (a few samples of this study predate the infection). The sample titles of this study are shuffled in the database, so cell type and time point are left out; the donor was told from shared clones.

Here the CDR3 reads CASSDGGPRGTEAFF. CDR3 sequence (DNA): TGTGCCAGCAGTGACGGGGGCCCTCGGGGCACTGAAGCTTTCTTT. This chain uses TRBV25-1 with TRBJ1-1; TRBD1 might be the D (6 bases). Germline V gene data show CDR1 as MGHDK and CDR2 as SYGVNS. The CDR3 extends over 15 amino acids. The V gene lost 3 bases and the J gene lost 4 bases, with 15 bases spanning the gap.

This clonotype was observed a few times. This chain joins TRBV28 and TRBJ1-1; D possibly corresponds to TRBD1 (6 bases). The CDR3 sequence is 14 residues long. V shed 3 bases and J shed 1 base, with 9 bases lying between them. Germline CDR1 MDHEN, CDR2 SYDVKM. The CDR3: CASSLGAPNTEAFF. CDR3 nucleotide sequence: TGTGCCAGCAGTTTGGGGGCACCGAACACTGAAGCTTTCTTT.

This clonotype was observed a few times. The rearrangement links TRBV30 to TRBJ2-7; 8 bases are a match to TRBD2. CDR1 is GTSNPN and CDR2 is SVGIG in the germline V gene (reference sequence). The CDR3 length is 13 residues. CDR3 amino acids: CAQSGGFSYEQYF. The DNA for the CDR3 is TGTGCTCAGAGCGGGGGTTTTTCCTACGAGCAGTACTTC.

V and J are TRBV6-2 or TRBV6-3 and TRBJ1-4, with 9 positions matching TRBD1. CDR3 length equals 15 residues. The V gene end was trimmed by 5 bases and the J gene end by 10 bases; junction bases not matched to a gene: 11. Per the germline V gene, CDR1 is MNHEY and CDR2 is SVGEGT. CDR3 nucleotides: TGTGCCAGCAGTCAGCTGGGACAGGGTATCGGAAAACTGTTTTTT. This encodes CASSQLGQGIGKLFF.

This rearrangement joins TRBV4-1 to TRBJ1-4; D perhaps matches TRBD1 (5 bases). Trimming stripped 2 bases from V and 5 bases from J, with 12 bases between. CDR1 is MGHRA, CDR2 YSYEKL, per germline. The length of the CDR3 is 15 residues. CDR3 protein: CASSQWRDPNEKLFF. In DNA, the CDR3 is TGCGCCAGCAGCCAATGGCGGGACCCGAATGAAAAACTGTTTTTT.

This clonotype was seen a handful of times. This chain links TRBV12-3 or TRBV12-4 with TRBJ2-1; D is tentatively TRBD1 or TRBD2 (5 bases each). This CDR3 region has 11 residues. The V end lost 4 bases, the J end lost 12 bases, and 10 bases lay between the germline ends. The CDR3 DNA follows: TGTGCCAGCAGTTCCTTGGGACGGCAGTTCTTC. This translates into CASSSLGRQFF.

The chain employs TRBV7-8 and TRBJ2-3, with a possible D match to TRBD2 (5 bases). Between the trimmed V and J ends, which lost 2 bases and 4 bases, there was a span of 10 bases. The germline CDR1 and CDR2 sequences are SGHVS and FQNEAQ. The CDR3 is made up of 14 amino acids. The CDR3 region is CASSLRGYPDTQYF. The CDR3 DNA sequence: TGTGCCAGCAGCTTAAGAGGGTATCCAGATACGCAGTATTTT. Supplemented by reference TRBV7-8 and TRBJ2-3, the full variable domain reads GAGVSQSPRYKVAKRGQDVALRCDPISGHVSLFWYQQALGQGPEFLTYFQNEAQLDKSGLPSDRFFAERPEGSVSTLKIQRTQQEDSAVYLCASSLRGYPDTQYFGPGTRLTVL.

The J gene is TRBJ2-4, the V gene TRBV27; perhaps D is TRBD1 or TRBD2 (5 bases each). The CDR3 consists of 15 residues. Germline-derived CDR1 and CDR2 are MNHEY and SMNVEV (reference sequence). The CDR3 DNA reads TGTGCTAAGAGTCCGGCGCAACTCCGAGGGGACATTCAGTACTTC. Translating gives CAKSPAQLRGDIQYF.

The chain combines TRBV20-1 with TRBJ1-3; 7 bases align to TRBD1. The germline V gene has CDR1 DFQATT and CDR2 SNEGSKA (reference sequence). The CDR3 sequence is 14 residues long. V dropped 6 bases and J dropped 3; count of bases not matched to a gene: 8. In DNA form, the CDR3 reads TGCAGTGCGGCCCGACAGGGACTTGGAAACACCATATATTTT. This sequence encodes CSAARQGLGNTIYF.

The CDR3 nucleotides read TGTGCCAGCTCACCACTCGACATGAGGGGAGCCACTGAAGCTTTCTTT. This codes for CASSPLDMRGATEAFF. This chain joins TRBV18 and TRBJ1-1; D may be TRBD1 (5 bases). Germline V gene lookup returns CDR1 KGHSH and CDR2 LQKENI. V lost 1 base and J lost 4, with 16 bases in between. This CDR3 has 16 amino acids.

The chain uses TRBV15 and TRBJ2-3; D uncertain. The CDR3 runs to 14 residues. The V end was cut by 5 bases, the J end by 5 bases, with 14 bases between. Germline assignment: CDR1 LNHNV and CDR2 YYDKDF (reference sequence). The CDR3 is CATSALGPGDTQYF. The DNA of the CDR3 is TGTGCCACCAGCGCTCTCGGACCGGGAGATACGCAGTATTTT.

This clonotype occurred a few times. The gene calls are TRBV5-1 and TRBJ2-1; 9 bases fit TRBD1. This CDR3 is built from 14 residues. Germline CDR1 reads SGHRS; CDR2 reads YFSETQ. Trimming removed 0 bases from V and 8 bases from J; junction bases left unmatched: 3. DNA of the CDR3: TGCGCCAGCAGCTTGGGGACAGGGGTCCATGAGCAGTTCTTC. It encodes CASSLGTGVHEQFF.

Written as DNA, the CDR3 is TGCGCCAGCTCTCGACCCAGCTCCTACGAGCAGTACTTC. Its protein product is CASSRPSSYEQYF. The rearrangement joins TRBV10-2 to TRBJ2-7; D gene uncertain. The CDR3 extends over 13 amino acids. Germline-derived CDR1 and CDR2 are WSHSY and SAAADI. Trimming pared 8 bases from V and 0 bases from J, leaving 11 bases between.

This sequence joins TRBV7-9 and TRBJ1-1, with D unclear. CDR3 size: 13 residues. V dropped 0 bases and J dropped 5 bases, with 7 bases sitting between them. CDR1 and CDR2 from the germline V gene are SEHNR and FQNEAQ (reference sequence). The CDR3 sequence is CASSLAQETEAFF. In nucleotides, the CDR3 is TGTGCCAGCAGCTTAGCGCAGGAAACTGAAGCTTTCTTT. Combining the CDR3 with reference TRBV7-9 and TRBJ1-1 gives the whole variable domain DTGVSQNPRHKITKRGQNVTFRCDPISEHNRLYWYRQTLGQGPEFLTYFQNEAQLEKSRLLSDRFSAERPKGSFSTLEIQRTEQGDSAMYLCASSLAQETEAFFGQGTRLTVV.

CDR3 bases: TGTGCCAGCAGTTACGGGACTAGCGGGAGGCAAGAGACCCAGTACTTC. Its translation is CASSYGTSGRQETQYF. The chain carries TRBV6-2 or TRBV6-3 and TRBJ2-5; 15 bases agree with TRBD2. J lost 2 bases, V lost 2 bases, and 0 bases had no gene match. The V gene's germline CDR1 is MNHEY and CDR2 SVGEGT. This CDR3 spans 16 amino acids.

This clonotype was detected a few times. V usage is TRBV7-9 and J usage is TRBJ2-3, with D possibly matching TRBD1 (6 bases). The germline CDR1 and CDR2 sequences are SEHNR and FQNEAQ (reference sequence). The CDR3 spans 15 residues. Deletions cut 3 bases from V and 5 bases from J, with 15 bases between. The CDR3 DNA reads TGTGCCAGCAGCTTTTTTGGACAGCAACAAGATACGCAGTATTTT. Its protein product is CASSFFGQQQDTQYF.

The CDR3 reads CASSYLQAAKSDTQYF. The CDR3 region has the DNA TGTGCCAGCAGTTACTTACAGGCAGCCAAATCAGATACGCAGTATTTT. The chain uses TRBV6-6 and TRBJ2-3, with D tentatively TRBD1 (5 bases). The CDR3 has 16 amino acids. Germline-derived CDR1 and CDR2 are MNHNY and SVGAGI (reference sequence). Trimming pared 1 base from V and 4 bases from J, leaving 15 bases between.

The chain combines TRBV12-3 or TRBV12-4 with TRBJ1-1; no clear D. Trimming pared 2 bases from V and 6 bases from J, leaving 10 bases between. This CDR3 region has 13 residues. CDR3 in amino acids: CASSLYMQAEAFF. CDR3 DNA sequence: TGTGCCAGCAGTTTATACATGCAGGCTGAAGCTTTCTTT.

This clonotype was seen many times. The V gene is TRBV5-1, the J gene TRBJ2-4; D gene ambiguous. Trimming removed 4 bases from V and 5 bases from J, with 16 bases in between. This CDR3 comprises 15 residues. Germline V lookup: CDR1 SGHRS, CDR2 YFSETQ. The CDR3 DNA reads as TGCGCCAGCAGCCCTCGGGTGGATGGAGAAAACATTCAGTACTTC. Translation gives CASSPRVDGENIQYF.

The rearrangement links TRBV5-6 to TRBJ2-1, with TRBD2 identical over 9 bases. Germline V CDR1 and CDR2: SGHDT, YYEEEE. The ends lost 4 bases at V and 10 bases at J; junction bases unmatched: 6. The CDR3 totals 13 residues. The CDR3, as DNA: TGTGCCAGCAGCCCCCCCGGGACTAGCGAGCAGTTCTTC. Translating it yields CASSPPGTSEQFF.

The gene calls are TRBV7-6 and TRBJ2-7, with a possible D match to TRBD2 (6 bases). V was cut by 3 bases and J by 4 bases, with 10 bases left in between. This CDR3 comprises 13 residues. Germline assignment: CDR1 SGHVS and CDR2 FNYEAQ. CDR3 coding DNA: TGTGCCAGCAGCTTGGAGGGTCATTACGAGCAGTACTTC. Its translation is CASSLEGHYEQYF.

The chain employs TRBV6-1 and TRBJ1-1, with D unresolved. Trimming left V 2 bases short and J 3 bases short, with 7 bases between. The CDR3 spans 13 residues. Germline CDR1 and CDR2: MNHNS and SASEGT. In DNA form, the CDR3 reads TGTGCCAGCAGTGAACAGGCTCACACTGAAGCTTTCTTT. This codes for CASSEQAHTEAFF.

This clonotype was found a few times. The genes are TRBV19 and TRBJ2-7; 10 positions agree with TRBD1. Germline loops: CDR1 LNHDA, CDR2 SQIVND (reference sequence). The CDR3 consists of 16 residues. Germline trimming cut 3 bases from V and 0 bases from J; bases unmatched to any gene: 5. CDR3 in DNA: TGTGCCAGTAGTATTGGACAGGGGGTAACCTCCTACGAGCAGTACTTC. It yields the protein CASSIGQGVTSYEQYF.

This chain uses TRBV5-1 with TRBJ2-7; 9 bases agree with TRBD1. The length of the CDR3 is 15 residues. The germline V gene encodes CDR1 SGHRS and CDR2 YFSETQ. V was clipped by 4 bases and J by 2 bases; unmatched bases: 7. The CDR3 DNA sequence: TGCGCCAGCAGCCCCAGCGGACAGGGGACCTACGAGCAGTACTTC. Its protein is CASSPSGQGTYEQYF.

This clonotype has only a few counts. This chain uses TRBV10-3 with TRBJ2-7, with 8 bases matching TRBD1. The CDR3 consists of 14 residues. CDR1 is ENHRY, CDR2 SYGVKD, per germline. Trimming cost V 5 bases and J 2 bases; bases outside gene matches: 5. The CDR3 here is CAISFGTGAYEQYF. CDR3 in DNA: TGTGCCATCAGTTTTGGGACAGGAGCCTACGAGCAGTACTTC.

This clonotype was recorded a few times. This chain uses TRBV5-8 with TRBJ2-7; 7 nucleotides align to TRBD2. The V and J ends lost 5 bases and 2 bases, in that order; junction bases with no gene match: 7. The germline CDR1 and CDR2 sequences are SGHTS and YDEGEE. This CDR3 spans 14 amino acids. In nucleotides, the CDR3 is TGTGCCAGCAGTTCGAACCGGGGGGCCTACGAGCAGTACTTC. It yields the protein CASSSNRGAYEQYF.